Reported below is one TCR beta chain. This record comes from a study of blood T cell repertoires in COVID-19. At the level of the study: Some COVID-19 samples were acute and others convalescent; all came from the United States, Italy and Spain.

CDR1 is MDHEN, CDR2 SYDVKM, per germline. This CDR3 has 14 residues. Trimming stripped 3 bases from V and 6 bases from J, with 12 bases between. TCRdb keeps only in-frame clones here, not all; method: immunoSEQ multiplex PCR. Of about 64,000 clones in the sample, around 73% were seen once. The chain couples TRBV28 to TRBJ1-5; TRBD1 might be the D (6 bases). The TCR originated in a man aged 55 to 70 with COVID-19, enrolled during active disease. Sequencing was done on a sample of peripheral blood. The CDR3 sequence is CASSFQGKAQPQHF. CDR3 nucleotide sequence: TGTGCCAGCAGTTTCCAGGGGAAGGCTCAGCCCCAGCATTTT.